Listed below are T cell receptor beta chains from one sample, sequenced in a study of CD8+CD57+ T cells in acquired aplastic anemia. From the reads, TCRdb called clonotypes with MiXCR, one entry per CDR3 protein. The sample consists of about 120,000 distinct CDR3 sequences, roughly 55% of them appearing once. The material sequenced was sorted CD4+, CD8+, or CD8+CD57+ T cells (not recorded which) from PBMCs. The receptors come from a human donor with aplastic anemia. Both conserved end residues are part of each CDR3. Fields, in order: CDR3 protein, V gene, J gene.

CDR3: CASSARENTEAFF
V: TRBV6-4
J: TRBJ1-1

CDR3: CASSLAYRGSGNTIYF
V: TRBV5-1
J: TRBJ1-3

CDR3: CASSEGGRGIGETQYF
V: TRBV2
J: TRBJ2-5

CDR3: CATSRVVVGTYEQYF
V: TRBV15
J: TRBJ2-7

CDR3: CASSSTVGLAGGTDTQYF
V: TRBV5-1
J: TRBJ2-3

CDR3: CASSADGGTGELFF
V: TRBV9
J: TRBJ2-2

CDR3: CASSRGQLYIEQFF
V: TRBV5-1
J: TRBJ2-1

CDR3: CASLGRGDGTDTQYF
V: TRBV5-1
J: TRBJ2-3

CDR3: CSVAGGFTYEQYF
V: TRBV29-1
J: TRBJ2-7

CDR3: CASSVSHDSGNTIYF
V: TRBV9
J: TRBJ1-3

CDR3: CASSFFPPGQGSGANVLTF
V: TRBV12-3/TRBV12-4
J: TRBJ2-6

CDR3: CASSVGDGTALSYEQYF
V: TRBV9
J: TRBJ2-7

CDR3: CSARYHRGRDEQYF
V: TRBV20-1
J: TRBJ2-7

CDR3: CAISESLTGNYGYTF
V: TRBV10-3
J: TRBJ1-2

CDR3: CSVEVPGATYGYTF
V: TRBV29-1
J: TRBJ1-2

CDR3: CASSFPDGGIAYEQYF
V: TRBV11-1
J: TRBJ2-7

CDR3: CASSTPTGVYEQYF
V: TRBV28
J: TRBJ2-7

CDR3: CASTSGRASTDTQYF
V: TRBV27
J: TRBJ2-3

CDR3: CASSEARVNYGYTF
V: TRBV2
J: TRBJ1-2

CDR3: CASRGTGGQPQHF
V: TRBV2
J: TRBJ1-5

CDR3: CATSHGGSYNEQFF
V: TRBV24-1
J: TRBJ2-1

CDR3: CATGSTRTGGFGTEAFF
V: TRBV15
J: TRBJ1-1

CDR3: CATSRDPSGGMGDEQFF
V: TRBV15
J: TRBJ2-1

CDR3: CASNFGEETQYF
V: TRBV7-2
J: TRBJ2-5

CDR3: CASSLGSGTYNEQFF
V: TRBV11-2
J: TRBJ2-1

CDR3: CSATDRTYEQYF
V: TRBV20-1
J: TRBJ2-7

CDR3: CASQPGRTTNEKLFF
V: TRBV3-1
J: TRBJ1-4

CDR3: CASSVSGTESYEQYF
V: TRBV19
J: TRBJ2-7

CDR3: CATVAGVSSYNEQFF
V: TRBV10-3
J: TRBJ2-1

CDR3: CSATVGVNEQFF
V: TRBV29-1
J: TRBJ2-1

CDR3: CASSELPSDGNEQFF
V: TRBV25-1
J: TRBJ2-1

CDR3: CASSFQGPNTEAFF
V: TRBV19
J: TRBJ1-1

CDR3: CASSLGDRTYNEQFF
V: TRBV7-3
J: TRBJ2-1

CDR3: CASSQDRLAPNTEAFF
V: TRBV4-2
J: TRBJ1-1

CDR3: CASSLSNQPQHF
V: TRBV7-3
J: TRBJ1-5

CDR3: CASSKPGIRSYEQYF
V: TRBV25-1
J: TRBJ2-7

CDR3: CASLPDSSGNTIYF
V: TRBV10-3
J: TRBJ1-3

CDR3: CASRKDRDRVYEQYF
V: TRBV4-1
J: TRBJ2-7

CDR3: CATSDPREAPGELFF
V: TRBV24-1
J: TRBJ2-2

CDR3: CATSDLTSGRKDEQFF
V: TRBV24-1
J: TRBJ2-1

CDR3: CASSLAPGRVLLGQFF
V: TRBV11-1
J: TRBJ2-1

CDR3: CATRLRGTYEQYF
V: TRBV24-1
J: TRBJ2-7

CDR3: CASSVGVDRAGHGYTF
V: TRBV10-2
J: TRBJ1-2

CDR3: CASSSRNPETQYF
V: TRBV2
J: TRBJ2-5

CDR3: CASSPPGDTQYF
V: TRBV7-9
J: TRBJ2-3

CDR3: CSARDLTSGSTDTQYF
V: TRBV20-1
J: TRBJ2-3

CDR3: CASKGLAGQETRYF
V: TRBV2
J: TRBJ2-5

CDR3: CASSLGGRGSQHNEQFF
V: TRBV13
J: TRBJ2-1

CDR3: CASSELGTGELFF
V: TRBV25-1
J: TRBJ2-2